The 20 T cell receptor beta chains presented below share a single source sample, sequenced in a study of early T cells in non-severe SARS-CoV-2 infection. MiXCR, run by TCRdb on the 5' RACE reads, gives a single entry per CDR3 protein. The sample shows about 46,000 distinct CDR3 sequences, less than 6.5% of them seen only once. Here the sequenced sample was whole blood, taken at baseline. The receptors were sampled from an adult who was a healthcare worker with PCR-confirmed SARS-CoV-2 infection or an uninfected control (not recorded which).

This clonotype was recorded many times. CDR3 amino acids: CASSERQGTGANVLTF. The CDR3 nucleotides are TGTGCCAGCAGTGAAAGGCAGGGGACAGGGGCCAACGTCCTGACTTTC. The rearrangement uses TRBV6-1 and TRBJ2-6, with a weak D call TRBD1 (6 bases). CDR1 and CDR2 from the germline V gene are MNHNS and SASEGT. V lost 2 bases and J lost 4, with 12 bases in between. This CDR3 spans 16 amino acids.

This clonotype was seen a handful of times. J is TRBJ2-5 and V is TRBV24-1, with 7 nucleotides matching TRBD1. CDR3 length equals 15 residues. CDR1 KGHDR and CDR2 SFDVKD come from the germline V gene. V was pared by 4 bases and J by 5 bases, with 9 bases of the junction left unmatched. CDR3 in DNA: TGTGCCACCAGTGAGCCAACGACAGGGCATGAGACCCAGTACTTC. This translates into CATSEPTTGHETQYF.

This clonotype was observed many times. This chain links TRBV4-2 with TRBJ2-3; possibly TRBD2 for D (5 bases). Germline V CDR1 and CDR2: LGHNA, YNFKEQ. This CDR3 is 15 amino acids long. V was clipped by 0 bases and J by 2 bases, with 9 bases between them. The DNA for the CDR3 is TGTGCCAGCAGCCAAGATAAGCGGATCACAGATACGCAGTATTTT. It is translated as CASSQDKRITDTQYF.

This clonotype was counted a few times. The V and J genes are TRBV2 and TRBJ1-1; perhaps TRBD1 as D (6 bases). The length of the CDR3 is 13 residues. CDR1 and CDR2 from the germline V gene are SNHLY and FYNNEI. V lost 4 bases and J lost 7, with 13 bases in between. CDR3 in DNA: TGTGCCAGCAGTGTACTACAGGGCATTGAAGCTTTCTTT. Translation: CASSVLQGIEAFF.

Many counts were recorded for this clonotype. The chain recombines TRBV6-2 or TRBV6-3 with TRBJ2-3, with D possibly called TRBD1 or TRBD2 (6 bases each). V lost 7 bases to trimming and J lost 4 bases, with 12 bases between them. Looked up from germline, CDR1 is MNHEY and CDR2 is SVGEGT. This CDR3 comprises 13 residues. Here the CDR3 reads CASNEGGSDTQYF. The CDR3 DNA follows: TGTGCCAGCAATGAAGGGGGGTCAGATACGCAGTATTTT.

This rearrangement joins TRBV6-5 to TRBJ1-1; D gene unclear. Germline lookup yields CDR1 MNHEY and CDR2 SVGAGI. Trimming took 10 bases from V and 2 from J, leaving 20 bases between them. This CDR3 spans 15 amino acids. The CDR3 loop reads CATLTVRIRNTEAFF. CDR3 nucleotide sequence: TGTGCCACCCTGACGGTTAGGATCCGTAACACTGAAGCTTTCTTT.

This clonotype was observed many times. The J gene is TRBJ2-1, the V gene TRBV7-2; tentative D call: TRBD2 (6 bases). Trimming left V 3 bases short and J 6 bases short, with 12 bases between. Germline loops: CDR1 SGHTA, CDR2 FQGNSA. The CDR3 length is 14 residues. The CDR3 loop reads CASSFSGSVNEQFF. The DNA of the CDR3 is TGTGCCAGCAGCTTTAGCGGATCCGTCAATGAGCAGTTCTTC. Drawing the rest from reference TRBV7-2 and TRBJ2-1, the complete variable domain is GAGVSQSPSNKVTEKGKDVELRCDPISGHTALYWYRQSLGQGLEFLIYFQGNSAPDKSGLPSDRFSAERTGGSVSTLTIQRTQQEDSAVYLCASSFSGSVNEQFFGPGTRLTVL.

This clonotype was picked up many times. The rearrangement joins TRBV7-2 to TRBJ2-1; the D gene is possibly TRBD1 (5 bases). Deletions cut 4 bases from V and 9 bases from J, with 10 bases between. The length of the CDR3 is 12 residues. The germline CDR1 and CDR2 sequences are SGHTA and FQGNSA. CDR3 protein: CASSWGRVEQFF. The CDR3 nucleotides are TGTGCCAGCAGCTGGGGCAGGGTTGAGCAGTTCTTC.

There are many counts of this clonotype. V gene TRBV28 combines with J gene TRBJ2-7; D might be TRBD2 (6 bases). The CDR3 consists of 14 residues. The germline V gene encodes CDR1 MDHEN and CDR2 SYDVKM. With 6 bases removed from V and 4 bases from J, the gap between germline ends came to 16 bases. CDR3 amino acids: CASSGGPGSYEQYF. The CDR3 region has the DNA TGTGCCAGCAGCGGAGGGCCAGGTTCGTACGAGCAGTACTTC.

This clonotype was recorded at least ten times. The CDR3 DNA reads TGTGCCAGCAGCTTCGGCGGGACCGACTATCATGAGCAGTTCTTC. Translated, it gives CASSFGGTDYHEQFF. V usage is TRBV5-4 and J usage is TRBJ2-1; D perhaps matches TRBD2 (6 bases). The germline V gene encodes CDR1 SGHNT and CDR2 YYREEE (reference sequence). The CDR3 has 15 amino acids. V lost 2 bases, J lost 8 bases, and 17 bases lay in between.

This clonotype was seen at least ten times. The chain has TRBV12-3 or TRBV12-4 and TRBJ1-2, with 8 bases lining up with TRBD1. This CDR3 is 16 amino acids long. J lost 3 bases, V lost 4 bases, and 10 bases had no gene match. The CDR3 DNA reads TGTGCCAGCAGTTCCCAATGGACAGGGAATGACTATGGCTACACCTTC. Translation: CASSSQWTGNDYGYTF.

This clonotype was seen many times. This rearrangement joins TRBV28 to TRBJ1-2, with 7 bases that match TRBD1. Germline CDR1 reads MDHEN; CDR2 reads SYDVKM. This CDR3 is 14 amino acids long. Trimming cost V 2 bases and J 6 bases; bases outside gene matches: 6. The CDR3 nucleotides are TGTGCCAGCAGTTTACAGGGGGGGATACATGGCTACACCTTC. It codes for CASSLQGGIHGYTF.

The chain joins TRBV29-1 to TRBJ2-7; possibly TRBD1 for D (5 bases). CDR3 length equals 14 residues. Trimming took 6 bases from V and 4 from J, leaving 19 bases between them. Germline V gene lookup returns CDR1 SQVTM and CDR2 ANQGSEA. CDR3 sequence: CSVVVQGMGYEQYF. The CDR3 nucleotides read TGCAGCGTGGTGGTTCAGGGAATGGGGTACGAGCAGTACTTC.

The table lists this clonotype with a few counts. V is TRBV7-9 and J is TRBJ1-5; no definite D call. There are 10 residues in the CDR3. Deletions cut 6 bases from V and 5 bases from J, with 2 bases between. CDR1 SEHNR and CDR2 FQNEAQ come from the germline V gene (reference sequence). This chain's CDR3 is CASRYQPQHF. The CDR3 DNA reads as TGTGCCAGCAGGTATCAGCCCCAGCATTTT.

CDR3 sequence: CSARPRGETQYF. The CDR3 coding sequence is TGCAGTGCTAGACCCCGGGGAGAGACCCAGTACTTC. This chain joins TRBV20-1 and TRBJ2-5, with D perhaps TRBD2 (5 bases). This CDR3 has 12 residues. The V and J ends lost 2 bases and 4 bases respectively, with 8 bases between them. CDR1 is DFQATT, CDR2 SNEGSKA, per germline (reference sequence).

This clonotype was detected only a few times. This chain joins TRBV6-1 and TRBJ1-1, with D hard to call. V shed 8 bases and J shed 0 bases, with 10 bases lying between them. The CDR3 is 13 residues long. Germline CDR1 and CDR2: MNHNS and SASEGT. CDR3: CASLTTMNTEAFF. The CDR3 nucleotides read TGTGCCAGCTTGACGACCATGAACACTGAAGCTTTCTTT.

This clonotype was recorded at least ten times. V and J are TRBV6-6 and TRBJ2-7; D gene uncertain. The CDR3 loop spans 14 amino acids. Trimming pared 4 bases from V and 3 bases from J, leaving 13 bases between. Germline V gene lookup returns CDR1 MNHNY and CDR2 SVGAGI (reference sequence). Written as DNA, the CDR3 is TGTGCCAGCAGTTCGCTACATTCCAACTACGAGCAGTACTTC. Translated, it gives CASSSLHSNYEQYF.

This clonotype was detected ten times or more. CDR3 nucleotides: TGTGCCAGCAGTAACCTGATCACTAGCGGGAGGCGTAAAATCACCGGGGAGCTGTTTTTT. Residues: CASSNLITSGRRKITGELFF. The chain joins TRBV25-1 to TRBJ2-2, with 12 bases fitting TRBD2. The germline V gene encodes CDR1 MGHDK and CDR2 SYGVNS. J was trimmed by 4 bases and V by 5 bases; bases with no gene match: 17. The length of the CDR3 is 20 residues.

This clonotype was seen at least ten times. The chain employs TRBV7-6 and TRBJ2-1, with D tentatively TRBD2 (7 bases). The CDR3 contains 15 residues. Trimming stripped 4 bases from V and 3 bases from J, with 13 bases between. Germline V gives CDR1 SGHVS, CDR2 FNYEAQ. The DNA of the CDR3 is TGTGCCAGCAGCTCCCGGGGGGCGGACTACAATGAGCAGTTCTTC. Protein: CASSSRGADYNEQFF. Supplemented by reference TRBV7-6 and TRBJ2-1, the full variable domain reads GAGVSQSPRYKVTKRGQDVALRCDPISGHVSLYWYRQALGQGPEFLTYFNYEAQQDKSGLPNDRFSAERPEGSISTLTIQRTEQRDSAMYRCASSSRGADYNEQFFGPGTRLTVL.

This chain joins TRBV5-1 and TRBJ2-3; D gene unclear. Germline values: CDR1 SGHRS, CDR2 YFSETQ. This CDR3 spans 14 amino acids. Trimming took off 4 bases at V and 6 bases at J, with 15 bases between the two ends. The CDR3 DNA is TGCGCCAGCAGCCCAGTCCCGGCGTTGGATACGCAGTATTTT. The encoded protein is CASSPVPALDTQYF.